This is a list of T cell receptor beta chains from one sample in a study of radiotherapy plus CTLA-4 blockade in lung cancer. Measured with immunoSEQ multiplex PCR; TCRdb has only the in-frame clones, and not every one. The sample has under 55,000 clones; under 85% are singletons. The sequencing used peripheral blood, collected from a patient treated with radiotherapy plus ipilimumab. These receptors all stem from a human donor with non-small cell lung cancer who had a partial response to radiotherapy plus ipilimumab. The CDR3 runs from the conserved cysteine through the conserved F or W.

j_gene	v_gene	CDR3aa
TRBJ2-5	TRBV7-2	CASSSGSGGRETQYF
TRBJ2-3	TRBV5-4	CASSFQRGAPPDTQYF
TRBJ1-5	TRBV5-5	CASSFETGSVWPQHF
TRBJ2-3	TRBV6-5	CASSLGQASTDTQYF
TRBJ1-1	TRBV5-6	CASSLEPGGRTEAFF
TRBJ2-6	TRBV5-4	CASSLGGRFTGANVLTF
TRBJ1-4	TRBV21-1	CASTMRQGEKGNEKLFF
TRBJ2-3	TRBV10-2	CASGEGDFSTDTQYF
TRBJ2-7	TRBV18	CASSTGQGEQYF
TRBJ2-5	TRBV6-4	CASSDSGAGETQYF
TRBJ2-7	TRBV19	CASSTGLGGSYEQYF
TRBJ2-5	TRBV10-2	CASSVSGEETQYF
TRBJ1-4	TRBV5-5	CASSFRGRVTNEKLFF
TRBJ1-2	TRBV10-3	CAISESNWGRGYGYTF
TRBJ1-6	TRBV6-5	CASGPNRASPLHF
TRBJ2-3	TRBV5-8	CASSSGYTDTQYF
TRBJ1-1	TRBV10-3	CAISERTGGFTEAFF
TRBJ2-2	TRBV5-5	CASSYPDRNTGELFF
TRBJ2-7	TRBV15	CATSRGGKQGYEQYF
TRBJ1-4	TRBV30	CACSTGGDNEKLFF
TRBJ2-1	TRBV30	CAWSMASGYNEQFF
TRBJ2-3	TRBV28	CASTRDTDTQYF
TRBJ1-2	TRBV6-5	CASRRGQGNYGYTF
TRBJ2-5	TRBV10-1	CASSESGSLQETQYF
TRBJ1-1	TRBV7-2	CASSFKGTGTGLNTEAFF
TRBJ1-1	TRBV11-3	CASSREMNTEAFF
TRBJ2-5	TRBV9	CASSVSGGAQETQYF
TRBJ2-5	TRBV9	CASSVGTGETQYF
TRBJ1-1	TRBV5-4	CASSLTGGKNTEAFF
TRBJ2-7	TRBV11-2	CASSLGHVKSYEQYF
TRBJ2-3	TRBV4-1	CASSQGDSSTDTQYF
TRBJ2-3	TRBV19	CASSEGGGRTSTDTQYF
TRBJ2-3	TRBV11-1	CASNPTGGSRTDTQYF
TRBJ1-2	TRBV7-9	CASSSWDRATQNYGYTF
TRBJ2-3	TRBV15	CATSKRREKDTQYF
TRBJ2-5	TRBV20-1	CSARQQETQYF
TRBJ1-3	TRBV5-6	CASSLAGSSGNTIYF
TRBJ1-2	TRBV15	CATSRDQDRNYGYTF
TRBJ1-2	TRBV10-1	CASSDGEGYTF
TRBJ2-1	TRBV4-2	CASGQEVRLPTYNEQFF
TRBJ2-3	TRBV2	CASSSGTNTQYF
TRBJ1-2	TRBV25-1	CASSDTGGPNYGYTF
TRBJ2-1	TRBV5-1	CASSLTGGAWDNEQFF
TRBJ1-4	TRBV9	CASSRDRVTTNEKLFF
TRBJ2-2	TRBV7-9	CASSLKAGGTGELFF
TRBJ2-7	TRBV7-2	CASSLVTAGYEQYF
TRBJ2-1	TRBV18	CASCRVGLDEQFF
TRBJ1-2	TRBV10-3	CAISDEVTKYGYTF
TRBJ1-5	TRBV4-1	CASSQVTYNQPQHF
TRBJ2-5	TRBV11-2	CASSPGTGMGETQYF
TRBJ2-7	TRBV6-6	CASTGVGGNEQYF